The sequence of this T cell receptor (beta chain) was determined in a study of cytomegalovirus exposure and HLA in healthy donors. With regard to this clone: Its antigen is currently unknown.

General observations from the study: Both high specificity and high sensitivity reportedly marked the classifier's diagnosis of cytomegalovirus status.

The CDR3 is made up of 15 amino acids. Germline CDR1 LNHDA, CDR2 SQIVND (reference sequence). V lost 5 bases, J lost 6 bases, and 19 bases lay in between. The assay was immunoSEQ multiplex PCR, and TCRdb's table has in-frame clones only and misses some. Here the sample spans roughly 150,000 clones, 96% being singletons. The receptor was isolated from a woman aged 18-29 years in good health and CMV-seronegative. The chain joins TRBV19 to TRBJ1-1; no firm D call. Sequencing was done on a sample of PBMCs. The CDR3, as DNA: TGTGCCAGTAGTCCTGGGTCCGGGCGAGGGCCTGAAGCTTTCTTT. It is translated as CASSPGSGRGPEAFF.